The T cell receptor beta chain described here comes from a study of blood T cell repertoires in COVID-19. Losses at the gene ends were 6 bases for V and 4 bases for J; bases not matched to a gene: 14. The CDR3 totals 16 residues. From germline, CDR1 is SGHTA and CDR2 FQGNSA. How the authors handled the data: From reference gene primer amplification, estimates of nucleated cell counts were derived. The data were produced by immunoSEQ multiplex PCR, yet TCRdb's version contains in-frame clones alone and is incomplete. V and J calls and clone size are as listed in that table; D and trimming were resolved from the DNA. The table records over 50,000 clones, around 87% of them present only once.

Sequenced material: peripheral blood. The chain has TRBV7-2 and TRBJ1-1; 7 nucleotides align to TRBD1. The source is a human donor in a cohort sampled during active COVID-19. The DNA for the CDR3 is TGTGCCAGCAGTCGCCGCCGACAGGGAACGGGCACTGAAGCTTTCTTT. Translation gives CASSRRRQGTGTEAFF. Variable domain in full (rest from reference TRBV7-2 and TRBJ1-1): GAGVSQSPSNKVTEKGKDVELRCDPISGHTALYWYRQSLGQGLEFLIYFQGNSAPDKSGLPSDRFSAERTGGSVSTLTIQRTQQEDSAVYLCASSRRRQGTGTEAFFGQGTRLTVV.